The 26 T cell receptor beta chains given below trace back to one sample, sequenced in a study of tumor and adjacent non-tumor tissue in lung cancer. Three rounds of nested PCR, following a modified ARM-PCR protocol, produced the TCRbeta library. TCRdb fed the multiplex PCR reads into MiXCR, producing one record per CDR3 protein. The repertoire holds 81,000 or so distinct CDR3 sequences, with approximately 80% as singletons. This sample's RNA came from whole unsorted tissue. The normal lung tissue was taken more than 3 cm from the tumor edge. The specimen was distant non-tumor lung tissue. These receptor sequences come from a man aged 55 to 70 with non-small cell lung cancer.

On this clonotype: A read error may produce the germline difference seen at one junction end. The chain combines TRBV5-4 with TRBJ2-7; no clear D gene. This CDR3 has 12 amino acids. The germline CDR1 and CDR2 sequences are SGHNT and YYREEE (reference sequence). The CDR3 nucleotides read TGTGCCACCAGCCTGTCCCCCTACGAGCAGTACTTC. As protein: CATSLSPYEQYF.

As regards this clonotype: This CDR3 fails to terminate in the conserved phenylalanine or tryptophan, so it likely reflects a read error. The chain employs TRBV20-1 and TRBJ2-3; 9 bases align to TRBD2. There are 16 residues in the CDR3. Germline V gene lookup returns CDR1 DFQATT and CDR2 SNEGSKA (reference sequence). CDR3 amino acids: CSARLAGSAFSDTQYL. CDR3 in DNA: TGCAGTGCTAGACTAGCGGGGTCTGCGTTCTCAGACACGCAGTATTTA.

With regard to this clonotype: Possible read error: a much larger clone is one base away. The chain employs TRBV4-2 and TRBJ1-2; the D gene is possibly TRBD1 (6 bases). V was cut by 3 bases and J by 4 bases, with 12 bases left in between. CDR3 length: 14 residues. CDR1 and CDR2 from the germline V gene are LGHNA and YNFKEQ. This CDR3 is CASSQAGQSYGYTF. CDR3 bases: TGTGCCAGCAGCCAGGCAGGACAGAGCTATGGCTACACCTTC.

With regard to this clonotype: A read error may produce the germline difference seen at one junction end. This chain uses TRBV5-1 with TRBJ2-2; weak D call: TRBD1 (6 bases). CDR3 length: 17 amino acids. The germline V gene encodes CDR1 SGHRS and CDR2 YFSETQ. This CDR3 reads CSSIEKSGTSNTGELFF. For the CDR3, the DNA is TGCTCCAGCATCGAAAAGTCCGGGACATCGAACACCGGGGAGCTGTTTTTT.

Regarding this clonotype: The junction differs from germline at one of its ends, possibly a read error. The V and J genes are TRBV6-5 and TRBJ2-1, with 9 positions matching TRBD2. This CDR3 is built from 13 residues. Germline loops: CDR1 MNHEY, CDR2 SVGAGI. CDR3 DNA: TGTGCCAGCAGTTACTCAGGCGGGAGGGGTTTGCTCTTC. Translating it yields CASSYSGGRGLLF.

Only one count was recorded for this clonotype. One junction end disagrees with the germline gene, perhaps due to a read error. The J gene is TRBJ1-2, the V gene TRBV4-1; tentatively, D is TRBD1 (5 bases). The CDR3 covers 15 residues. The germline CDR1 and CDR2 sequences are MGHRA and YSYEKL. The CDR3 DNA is TGCACCATCAGCCAAGGGCGGGGACCTAACTATGCCTACACCTTC. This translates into CTISQGRGPNYAYTF.

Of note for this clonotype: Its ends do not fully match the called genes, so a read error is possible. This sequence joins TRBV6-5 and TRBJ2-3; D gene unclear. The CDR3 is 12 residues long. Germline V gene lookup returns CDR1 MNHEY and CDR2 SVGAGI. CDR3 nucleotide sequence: TGCGCCAGCAGTGCGAGCACAGATACGCAGTATTTT. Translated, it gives CASSASTDTQYF.

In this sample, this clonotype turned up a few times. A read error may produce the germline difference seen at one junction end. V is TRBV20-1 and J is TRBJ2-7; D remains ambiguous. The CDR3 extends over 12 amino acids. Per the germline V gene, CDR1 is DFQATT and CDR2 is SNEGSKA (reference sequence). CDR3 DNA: TGCAGTGCTAGTGCAGTTACCTGCGAGCAGTATTTC. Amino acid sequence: CSASAVTCEQYF.

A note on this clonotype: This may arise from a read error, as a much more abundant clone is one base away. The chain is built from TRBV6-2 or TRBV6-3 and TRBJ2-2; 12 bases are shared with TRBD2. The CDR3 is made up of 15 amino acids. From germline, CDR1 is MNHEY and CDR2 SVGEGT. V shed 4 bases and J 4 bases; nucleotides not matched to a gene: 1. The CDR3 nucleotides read TGTGCCAGCAGTTCTAGCGGGAGGGCCACCGGGGAGCTGTTTTTT. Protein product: CASSSSGRATGELFF.

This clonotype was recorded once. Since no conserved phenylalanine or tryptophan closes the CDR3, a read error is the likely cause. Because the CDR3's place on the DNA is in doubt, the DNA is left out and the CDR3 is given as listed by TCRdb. The CDR3 loop is CASSLDPGSVYEQSL. The rearrangement joins TRBV11-2 to TRBJ2-1; TRBD1 is taken as the D call from the table, unchecked against the DNA. Looked up from germline, CDR1 is SGHAT and CDR2 is FQNNGV. The CDR3 length equals 15 residues, ends included.

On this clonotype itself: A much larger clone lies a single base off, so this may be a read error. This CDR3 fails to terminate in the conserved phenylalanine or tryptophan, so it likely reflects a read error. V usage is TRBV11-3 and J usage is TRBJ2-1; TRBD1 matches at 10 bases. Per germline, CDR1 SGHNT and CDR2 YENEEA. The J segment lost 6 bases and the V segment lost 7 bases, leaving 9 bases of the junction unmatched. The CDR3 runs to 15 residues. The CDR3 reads CASNYFGTGANEQFL. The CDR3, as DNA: TGTGCCAGCAACTACTTCGGGACAGGGGCCAATGAGCAGTTCCTC.

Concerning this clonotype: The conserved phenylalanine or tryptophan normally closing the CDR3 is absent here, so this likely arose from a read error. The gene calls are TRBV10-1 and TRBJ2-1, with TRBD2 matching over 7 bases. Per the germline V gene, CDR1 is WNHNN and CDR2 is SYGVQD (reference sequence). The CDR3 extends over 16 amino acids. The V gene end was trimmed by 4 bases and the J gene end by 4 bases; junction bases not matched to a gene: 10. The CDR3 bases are TGCGCCAGCAGTGGAAGTCCTGCGGGAGATTACAATGAGCAGTTCATC. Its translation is CASSGSPAGDYNEQFI.

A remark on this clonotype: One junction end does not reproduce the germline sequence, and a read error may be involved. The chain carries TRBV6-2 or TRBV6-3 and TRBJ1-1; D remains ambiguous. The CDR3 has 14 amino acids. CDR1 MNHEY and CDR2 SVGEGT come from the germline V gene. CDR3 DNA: TGTGCCAGCAGTCACTCCTATGGGAACACTGAAGCTTTCTTT. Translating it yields CASSHSYGNTEAFF.

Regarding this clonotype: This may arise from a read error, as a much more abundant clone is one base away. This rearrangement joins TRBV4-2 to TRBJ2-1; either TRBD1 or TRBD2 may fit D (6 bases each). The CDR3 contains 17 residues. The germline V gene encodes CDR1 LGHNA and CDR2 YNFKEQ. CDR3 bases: TGTGCCAGCAACCAAGAGGGGGGTGGCGGGCCCTACAATGAGCAGTTCTTC. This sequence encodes CASNQEGGGGPYNEQFF.

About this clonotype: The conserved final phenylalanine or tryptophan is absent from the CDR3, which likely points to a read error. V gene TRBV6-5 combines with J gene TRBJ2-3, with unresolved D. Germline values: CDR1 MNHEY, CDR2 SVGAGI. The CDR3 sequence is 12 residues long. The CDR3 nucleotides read TGTGCCAGCAGCGCAGGCATAGATACACAGTATTAT. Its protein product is CASSAGIDTQYY.

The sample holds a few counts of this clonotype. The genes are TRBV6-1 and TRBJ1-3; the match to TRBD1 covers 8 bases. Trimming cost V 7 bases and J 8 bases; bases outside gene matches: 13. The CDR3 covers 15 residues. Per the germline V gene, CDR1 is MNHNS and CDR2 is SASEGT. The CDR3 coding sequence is TGTGCCAGCAATGCTCGTCACAGGGGGGGAGACACCATATATTTT. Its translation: CASNARHRGGDTIYF.

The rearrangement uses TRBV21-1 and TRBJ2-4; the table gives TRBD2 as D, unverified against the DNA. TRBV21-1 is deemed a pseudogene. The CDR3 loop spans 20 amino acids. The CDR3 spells CASSKRTGPPPSRLGDIQYF. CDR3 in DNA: TGTGCCAGCAGCAAAAGGACAGGCCCCCCGCCGTCAAGACTAGGGGACATTCAGTACTTC.

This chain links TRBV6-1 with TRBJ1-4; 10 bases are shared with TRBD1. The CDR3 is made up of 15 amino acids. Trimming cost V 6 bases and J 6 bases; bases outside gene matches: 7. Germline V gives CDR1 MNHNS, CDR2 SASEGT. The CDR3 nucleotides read TGTGCCAGCAGGGGGATGACAGGGGGCTATGAAAAACTGTTTTTT. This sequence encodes CASRGMTGGYEKLFF.

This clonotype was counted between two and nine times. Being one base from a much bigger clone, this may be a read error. The CDR3 is CASSRIAGSSIDTQYF. In DNA form, the CDR3 reads TGTGCCAGCAGCCGTATAGCGGGATCAAGCATAGATACGCAGTATTTT. This chain uses TRBV11-2 with TRBJ2-3, with TRBD2 identical over 8 bases. CDR3 length equals 16 residues. Looked up from germline, CDR1 is SGHAT and CDR2 is FQNNGV.

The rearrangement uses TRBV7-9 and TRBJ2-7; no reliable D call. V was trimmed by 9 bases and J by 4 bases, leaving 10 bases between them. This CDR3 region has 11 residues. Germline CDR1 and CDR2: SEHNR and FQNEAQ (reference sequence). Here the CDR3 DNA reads TGTGCCAGTTCAAGGGCGTACGAGCAGTACTTC. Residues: CASSRAYEQYF. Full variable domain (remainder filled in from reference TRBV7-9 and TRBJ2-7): DTGVSQNPRHKITKRGQNVTFRCDPISEHNRLYWYRQTLGQGPEFLTYFQNEAQLEKSRLLSDRFSAERPKGSFSTLEIQRTEQGDSAMYLCASSRAYEQYFGPGTRLTVT.

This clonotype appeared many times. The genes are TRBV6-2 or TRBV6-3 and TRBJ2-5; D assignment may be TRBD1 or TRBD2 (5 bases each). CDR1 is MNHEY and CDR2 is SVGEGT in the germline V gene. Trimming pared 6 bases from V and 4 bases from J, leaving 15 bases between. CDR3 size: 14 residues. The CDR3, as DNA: TGTGCCAGCAGCTTCGGGGCCGGGATAGAGACCCAGTACTTC. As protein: CASSFGAGIETQYF.

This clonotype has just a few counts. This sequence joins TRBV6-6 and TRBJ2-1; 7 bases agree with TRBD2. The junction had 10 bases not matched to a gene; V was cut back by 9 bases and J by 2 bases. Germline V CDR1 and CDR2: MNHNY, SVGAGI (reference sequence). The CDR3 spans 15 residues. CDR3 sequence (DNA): TGTGCCAGTAGTCGGGGTGGGGGGGCCTACAATGAGCAGTTCTTC. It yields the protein CASSRGGGAYNEQFF.

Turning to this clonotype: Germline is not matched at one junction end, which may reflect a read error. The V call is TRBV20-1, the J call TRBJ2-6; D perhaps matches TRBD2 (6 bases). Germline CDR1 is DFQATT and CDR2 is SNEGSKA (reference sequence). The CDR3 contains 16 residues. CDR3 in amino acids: CNARLGLGSGANFLTF. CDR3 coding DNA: TGTAATGCTAGACTAGGGCTCGGCTCTGGGGCCAACTTCCTGACTTTC.

CDR3 bases: TGCAGCGCCCAATCGAGCTCCTACAATGAGCAGTTCTTC. Protein: CSAQSSSYNEQFF. This rearrangement joins TRBV29-1 to TRBJ2-1; D gene ambiguous. This CDR3 region has 13 residues. The V end lost 7 bases, the J end lost 0 bases, and 10 bases lay between the germline ends. Per the germline V gene, CDR1 is SQVTM and CDR2 is ANQGSEA.

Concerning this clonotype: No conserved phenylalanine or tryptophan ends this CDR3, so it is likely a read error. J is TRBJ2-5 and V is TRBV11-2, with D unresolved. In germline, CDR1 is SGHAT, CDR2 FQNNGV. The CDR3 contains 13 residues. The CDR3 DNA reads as TGTGCCAACAGCTCTACGTGGGAAGAGACCCAGTACTTA. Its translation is CANSSTWEETQYL.

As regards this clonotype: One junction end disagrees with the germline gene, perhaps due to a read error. CDR3 nucleotides: TGCGCCAGCAGGCCCGGGACAGGAGGGACGGATAGGCAGTATTTT. Amino acids: CASRPGTGGTDRQYF. The chain recombines TRBV4-1 with TRBJ2-3, with 8 nucleotides matching TRBD1. Germline lookup yields CDR1 MGHRA and CDR2 YSYEKL. The CDR3 covers 15 residues.